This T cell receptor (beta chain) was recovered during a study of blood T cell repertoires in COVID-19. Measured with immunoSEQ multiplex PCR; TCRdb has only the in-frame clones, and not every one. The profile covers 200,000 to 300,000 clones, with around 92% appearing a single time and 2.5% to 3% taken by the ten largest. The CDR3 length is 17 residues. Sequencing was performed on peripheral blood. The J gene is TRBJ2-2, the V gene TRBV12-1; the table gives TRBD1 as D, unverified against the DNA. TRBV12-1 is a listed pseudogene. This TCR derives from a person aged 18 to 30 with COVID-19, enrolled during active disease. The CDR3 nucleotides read TGTGCCAGCAGCTTACCCAAGACCGGGACAGAGACCGGGGAGCTGTTTTTT. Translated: CASSLPKTGTETGELFF.